A single sample is the source of the 25 T cell receptor beta chains below, sequenced in a study of identifying expanded T cells in peripheral blood. TCRdb keeps only in-frame clones here, not all; method: immunoSEQ multiplex PCR. Among 80,000 to 90,000 clones, 75% to 90% were seen once, and the ten largest hold about 5.6%. The sample consisted of blood. The receptors were sampled from a person between 18 and 75 years old in good health.

V usage is TRBV5-4 and J usage is TRBJ1-6; the D is unclear. The V gene lost 0 bases and the J gene lost 7 bases, with 2 bases spanning the gap. The CDR3 has 12 amino acids. Germline values: CDR1 SGHNT, CDR2 YYREEE (reference sequence). In nucleotides, the CDR3 is TGTGCCAGCAGCTTGGCGAATTCACCCCTCCACTTT. Amino acid sequence: CASSLANSPLHF.

V and J are TRBV5-1 and TRBJ2-7; TRBD1 might be the D (6 bases). Germline CDR1 SGHRS, CDR2 YFSETQ. The V gene lost 4 bases and the J gene lost 2 bases, with 16 bases spanning the gap. The CDR3 contains 15 residues. CDR3 sequence: CASSPEAGAAYEQYF. CDR3 bases: TGCGCCAGCAGCCCCGAGGCAGGGGCCGCCTACGAGCAGTACTTC.

The chain employs TRBV9 and TRBJ2-7, with D unclear. CDR1 is SGDLS, CDR2 YYNGEE, per germline. Trimming cost V 2 bases and J 5 bases, with 11 bases left between them. The CDR3 is made up of 13 amino acids. The CDR3 DNA is TGTGCCAGCAGCGTTGAGTCGTTCCACGAGCAGTACTTC. As protein: CASSVESFHEQYF.

This chain connects TRBV6-6 to TRBJ1-2; unclear D gene. Germline lookup yields CDR1 MNHNY and CDR2 SVGAGI (reference sequence). This CDR3 has 13 residues. V lost 6 bases to trimming and J lost 6 bases, with 14 bases between them. For the CDR3, the DNA is TGTGCCAGCAGCAATCCACGAAGGGATGGCTACACCTTC. It codes for CASSNPRRDGYTF.

This clone occurred a few times. The chain links TRBV11-3 to TRBJ1-2; possible D gene TRBD1, 6 bases. The CDR3 runs to 16 residues. CDR1 SGHNT and CDR2 YENEEA come from the germline V gene. Between the trimmed V and J ends, which lost 3 bases and 0 bases, there was a span of 14 bases. The CDR3 nucleotides are TGTGCCAGCAGCTTGGGGCAGGGGATGGCTAACTATGGCTACACCTTC. This sequence encodes CASSLGQGMANYGYTF.

The V gene is TRBV7-9, the J gene TRBJ2-2; D not resolved. Germline CDR1 reads SEHNR; CDR2 reads FQNEAQ (reference sequence). V lost 3 bases to trimming and J lost 0 bases, with 8 bases between them. The CDR3 contains 15 residues. The CDR3 DNA is TGTGCCAGCAGCTTTTTTTCAGCGAACACCGGGGAGCTGTTTTTT. Translated: CASSFFSANTGELFF.

The rearrangement uses TRBV11-3 and TRBJ2-7; D gene ambiguous. This CDR3 is 14 amino acids long. Trimming cost V 1 base and J 0 bases, with 7 bases left between them. CDR1 is SGHNT, CDR2 YENEEA, per germline. The CDR3 bases are TGTGCCAGCAGCTTAGGCGATTTCTCCTACGAGCAGTACTTC. Encoded protein: CASSLGDFSYEQYF.

V usage is TRBV2 and J usage is TRBJ1-2; possibly TRBD1 for D (6 bases). V was pared by 8 bases and J by 5 bases, with 18 bases between. CDR1 SNHLY and CDR2 FYNNEI come from the germline V gene. The CDR3 is 14 residues long. DNA for the CDR3: TGTGCCAGCGGGGAACAGGGCTCACAGTATGGCTACACCTTC. The encoded protein is CASGEQGSQYGYTF. Full variable domain (remainder filled in from reference TRBV2 and TRBJ1-2): EPEVTQTPSHQVTQMGQEVILRCVPISNHLYFYWYRQILGQKVEFLVSFYNNEISEKSEIFDDQFSVERPDGSNFTLKIRSTKLEDSAMYFCASGEQGSQYGYTFGSGTRLTVV.

The chain has TRBV11-2 and TRBJ2-3; D unresolved. CDR1 is SGHAT, CDR2 FQNNGV, per germline. The CDR3 runs 12 residues. Trimming took 5 bases from V and 2 from J, leaving 5 bases between them. The CDR3 loop is CASSRFTDTQYF. In DNA form, the CDR3 reads TGTGCCAGCAGCCGATTCACAGATACGCAGTATTTT.

CDR3 residues: CASSSTDYEQYF. CDR3 sequence (DNA): TGTGCCAGCAGCTCAACAGACTACGAGCAGTACTTC. The chain has TRBV7-9 and TRBJ2-7, with D uncertain. The V and J ends lost 4 bases and 3 bases respectively, with 7 bases between them. The CDR3 covers 12 residues. Germline loops: CDR1 SEHNR, CDR2 FQNEAQ (reference sequence).

The chain has TRBV27 and TRBJ1-6; maybe TRBD1 (5 bases). Germline V CDR1 and CDR2: MNHEY, SMNVEV (reference sequence). The CDR3 consists of 13 residues. The V end was cut by 1 base, the J end by 15 bases, with 13 bases between. The CDR3 DNA reads TGTGCCAGCAGTTTATTCCGGGACGCTAGCCTCCACTTT. Translating it yields CASSLFRDASLHF.

The chain has TRBV21-1 and TRBJ1-5. TRBV21-1 constitutes a pseudogene. The CDR3 consists of 15 residues. The CDR3 loop is CASSKRSVFNQPQHF. CDR3 nucleotide sequence: TGTGCCAGCAGCAAACGGTCGGTGTTCAATCAGCCCCAGCATTTT.

The count of this clone is one. V is TRBV19 and J is TRBJ1-2, with D possibly matching TRBD1 (6 bases). The V gene lost 6 bases and the J gene lost 7 bases, with 15 bases spanning the gap. Germline V lookup: CDR1 LNHDA, CDR2 SQIVND (reference sequence). CDR3 size: 13 residues. CDR3 loop: CASRAGGLGGYTF. The CDR3 nucleotides are TGTGCCAGTAGAGCGGGGGGCTTAGGTGGCTACACCTTC. Drawing the rest from reference TRBV19 and TRBJ1-2, the complete variable domain is DGGITQSPKYLFRKEGQNVTLSCEQNLNHDAMYWYRQDPGQGLRLIYYSQIVNDFQKGDIAEGYSVSREKKESFPLTVTSAQKNPTAFYLCASRAGGLGGYTFGSGTRLTVV.

J is TRBJ1-2 and V is TRBV4-3; unclear D gene. Trimming removed 0 bases from V and 1 base from J, with 12 bases in between. Per the germline V gene, CDR1 is LGHNA and CDR2 is YSLEER. The CDR3 spans 16 residues. The CDR3 DNA reads TGCGCCAGCAGCCAAGACTCGAGGAGATTTAACTATGGCTACACCTTC. Its translation is CASSQDSRRFNYGYTF.

This rearrangement joins TRBV10-2 to TRBJ1-2; D gene ambiguous. Trimming cost V 3 bases and J 3 bases, with 8 bases left between them. This CDR3 region has 13 residues. Germline V gene data show CDR1 as WSHSY and CDR2 as SAAADI. The CDR3 nucleotides are TGCGCCAGCAGTGAACGGCGGTACTATGGCTACACCTTC. Translating it yields CASSERRYYGYTF.

The chain recombines TRBV6-5 with TRBJ1-2; D perhaps matches TRBD1 (5 bases). The CDR3 is 14 amino acids. Per the germline V gene, CDR1 is MNHEY and CDR2 is SVGAGI. V was pared by 6 bases and J by 2 bases, with 13 bases between. The DNA of the CDR3 is TGTGCCAGCAGCCAGTCGCCAGGGAACTATGGCTACACCTTC. Its protein is CASSQSPGNYGYTF.

The chain combines TRBV19 with TRBJ1-2; D is uncertain. V was shortened by 7 bases and J by 5 bases, with 11 bases between the two germline ends. Germline V gene sequence: CDR1 LNHDA, CDR2 SQIVND (reference sequence). The CDR3 extends over 12 amino acids. The CDR3 loop is CASKSEPYGYTF. For the CDR3, the DNA is TGTGCCAGTAAGTCAGAACCATATGGCTACACCTTC.

The V call is TRBV7-2, the J call TRBJ2-2, with D uncertain. From germline, CDR1 is SGHTA and CDR2 FQGNSA. The V and J ends lost 4 bases and 2 bases respectively, with 8 bases between them. The CDR3 is 14 residues long. The CDR3: CASSSDINTGELFF. The DNA for the CDR3 is TGTGCCAGCAGCTCAGACATTAACACCGGGGAGCTGTTTTTT.

This clone was observed a handful of times. V is TRBV6-1 and J is TRBJ1-6; D unclear. Trimming left V 4 bases short and J 10 bases short, with 11 bases between. There are 13 residues in the CDR3. CDR1 is MNHNS, CDR2 SASEGT, per germline. The CDR3 sequence is CASSVVGRSPLHF. As DNA, the CDR3 is TGTGCCAGCAGTGTAGTGGGTCGGTCACCCCTCCACTTT.

V gene TRBV29-1 combines with J gene TRBJ2-4, with D possibly being TRBD1 (5 bases). V lost 7 bases, J lost 1 base, and 11 bases lay in between. Germline V gene sequence: CDR1 SQVTM, CDR2 ANQGSEA. This CDR3 contains 13 residues. The CDR3 sequence: CSAIKGAKNIQYF. CDR3 in DNA: TGCAGCGCTATTAAGGGGGCCAAAAACATTCAGTACTTC.

This sequence joins TRBV18 and TRBJ2-5, with D unresolved. The germline CDR1 and CDR2 sequences are KGHSH and LQKENI. The CDR3 is 19 amino acids. Trimming left V 2 bases short and J 4 bases short, with 26 bases between. In nucleotides, the CDR3 is TGTGCCAGCTCACCATCCTACGGAAGGGTTGTTGGCCAGTCAGAGACCCAGTACTTC. Its protein product is CASSPSYGRVVGQSETQYF.

The chain recombines TRBV7-9 with TRBJ2-2, with a weak D call TRBD2 (5 bases). Germline CDR1 reads SEHNR; CDR2 reads FQNEAQ (reference sequence). The CDR3 consists of 16 residues. The V end lost 4 bases, the J end lost 0 bases, and 12 bases lay between the germline ends. CDR3 in amino acids: CASSSPVRANTGELFF. CDR3 nucleotide sequence: TGTGCCAGCAGCTCCCCTGTGAGGGCGAACACCGGGGAGCTGTTTTTT.

CDR3 DNA sequence: TGTGCCAGCAGCCTCGCTTTGGGACAGGGTGACAATGAGCAGTTCTTC. Residues: CASSLALGQGDNEQFF. The V call is TRBV7-9, the J call TRBJ2-1, with 9 positions matching TRBD1. The CDR3 totals 16 residues. Germline trimming cut 5 bases from V and 5 bases from J; bases unmatched to any gene: 10. The germline V gene encodes CDR1 SEHNR and CDR2 FQNEAQ (reference sequence).

In DNA, the CDR3 is TGCGCCAGCAGCTTGGGTAGACTCACCACCCGTAGGAACACTGAAGCTTTCTTT. Translated, it gives CASSLGRLTTRRNTEAFF. J is TRBJ1-1 and V is TRBV5-1; no clear D gene. Trimming took 0 bases from V and 1 from J, leaving 19 bases between them. There are 18 residues in the CDR3. From germline, CDR1 is SGHRS and CDR2 YFSETQ.

This chain uses TRBV6-1 with TRBJ2-7; 9 nucleotides match TRBD1. The CDR3 is made up of 14 amino acids. The V gene end was trimmed by 1 base and the J gene end by 9 bases; junction bases not matched to a gene: 7. CDR1 is MNHNS and CDR2 is SASEGT in the germline V gene. The CDR3 DNA is TGTGCCAGCAGTGAAGTACCGGGACAGGGCGGGCAGTACTTC. Translation: CASSEVPGQGGQYF.